This T cell receptor beta chain was sequenced for a study of monozygotic twins with inflammatory bowel disease. The CDR3 extends over 11 amino acids. TCRdb reprocessed the 5' RACE reads and reports one entry per CDR3 protein, with no DNA. The sample has under 150,000 distinct CDR3 sequences; the top ten hold 2.4%. The chain uses TRBV12-3 or TRBV12-4 and TRBJ2-5. The sample comprised blood. This clonotype was obtained from a human donor with ulcerative colitis or Crohn's disease, or a healthy co-twin of an affected twin (not recorded which). CDR3 loop: CASSFGLVEYF.